Listed here are 20 T cell receptor beta chains from one sample, sequenced in a study of T cell responses to AZD1222 COVID-19 vaccine. Sequenced by immunoSEQ multiplex PCR; TCRdb stores in-frame clones only, minus some. Of approximately 160,000 clones in the sample, 90% were seen once. The sample here was peripheral blood, taken on day 0 of AZD1222 vaccination. The receptors shown here come from an adult in good health.

CDR3 loop: CASTGGASGYNEQFF. The CDR3 coding sequence is TGTGCCAGCACGGGTGGGGCTAGCGGCTACAATGAGCAGTTCTTC. The J gene is TRBJ2-1, the V gene TRBV7-2, with 7 bases lining up with TRBD2. This CDR3 has 15 residues. Germline values: CDR1 SGHTA, CDR2 FQGNSA. V trimming: 7 bases; J trimming: 3 bases; junction bases outside the gene matches: 9.

CDR3 in amino acids: CASSLSHIGQRSEAFF. DNA of the CDR3: TGTGCCAGCAGCTTGAGTCATATAGGACAAAGGTCTGAAGCTTTCTTT. The chain employs TRBV5-6 and TRBJ1-1; D is possibly TRBD1 (5 bases). Germline V gives CDR1 SGHDT, CDR2 YYEEEE. CDR3 length: 16 residues. Trimming took 1 base from V and 6 from J, leaving 19 bases between them. Supplemented by reference TRBV5-6 and TRBJ1-1, the full variable domain reads DAGVTQSPTHLIKTRGQQVTLRCSPKSGHDTVSWYQQALGQGPQFIFQYYEEEERQRGNFPDRFSGHQFPNYSSELNVNALLLGDSALYLCASSLSHIGQRSEAFFGQGTRLTVV.

This clone was seen just once. This chain connects TRBV7-9 to TRBJ1-4; D remains unclear. V dropped 3 bases and J dropped 2 bases, with 7 bases sitting between them. The germline V gene encodes CDR1 SEHNR and CDR2 FQNEAQ (reference sequence). The CDR3 is 14 residues long. The CDR3 DNA reads as TGTGCCAGCAGCTTGGGGTTTACTAATGAAAAACTGTTTTTT. This sequence encodes CASSLGFTNEKLFF. The full variable domain, its missing parts supplied by reference TRBV7-9 and TRBJ1-4, is DTGVSQNPRHKITKRGQNVTFRCDPISEHNRLYWYRQTLGQGPEFLTYFQNEAQLEKSRLLSDRFSAERPKGSFSTLEIQRTEQGDSAMYLCASSLGFTNEKLFFGSGTQLSVL.

This rearrangement joins TRBV30 to TRBJ1-2; D unclear. The V end lost 4 bases, the J end lost 2 bases, and 11 bases lay between the germline ends. From germline, CDR1 is GTSNPN and CDR2 SVGIG (reference sequence). This CDR3 region has 13 residues. CDR3 DNA: TGTGCCTGGACTCTGGGCCAGAACTATGGCTACACCTTC. Its translation: CAWTLGQNYGYTF.

The rearrangement uses TRBV7-2 and TRBJ1-4; tentatively, D is TRBD1 (5 bases). The germline V and J ends were trimmed by 6 bases and 7 bases, with 18 bases remaining between them. CDR1 SGHTA and CDR2 FQGNSA come from the germline V gene. The CDR3 is 15 residues long. Here the CDR3 DNA reads TGTGCCAGCAGTCTACGTACGGGGGGTGGTGAAAAACTGTTTTTT. It is translated as CASSLRTGGGEKLFF.

This rearrangement joins TRBV11-3 to TRBJ2-1, with D unclear. CDR1 and CDR2 from the germline V gene are SGHNT and YENEEA. There are 13 residues in the CDR3. Trimming pared 2 bases from V and 8 bases from J, leaving 10 bases between. CDR3 sequence reads: CASSLYSPDEQFF. In DNA form, the CDR3 reads TGTGCCAGCAGCTTATATTCGCCGGATGAGCAGTTCTTC.

V is TRBV5-4 and J is TRBJ1-1, with TRBD1 identical over 8 bases. The J segment lost 4 bases and the V segment lost 5 bases, leaving 7 bases of the junction unmatched. Germline lookup yields CDR1 SGHNT and CDR2 YYREEE (reference sequence). The CDR3 contains 14 residues. The CDR3: CASRVRGLGTEAFF. In DNA, the CDR3 is TGTGCCAGCAGAGTCAGGGGGCTTGGCACTGAAGCTTTCTTT.

V gene TRBV7-2 combines with J gene TRBJ1-5, with D tentatively TRBD1 (5 bases). This CDR3 is 15 amino acids long. Germline CDR1 reads SGHTA; CDR2 reads FQGNSA. V was cut by 1 base and J by 6 bases, with 13 bases left in between. The CDR3 loop reads CASSLGQGRFQPQHF. CDR3 bases: TGTGCCAGCAGCTTAGGGCAGGGTAGGTTTCAGCCCCAGCATTTT.

The V gene is TRBV10-3, the J gene TRBJ1-6; D is possibly TRBD1 (5 bases). The germline V and J ends were trimmed by 3 bases and 6 bases, with 9 bases remaining between them. This CDR3 comprises 14 residues. Germline V gene data show CDR1 as ENHRY and CDR2 as SYGVKD. CDR3 nucleotide sequence: TGTGCCATCAGTGAAGGGGACCGTAATTCACCCCTCCACTTT. It is translated as CAISEGDRNSPLHF.

This clone was seen only once. The CDR3 loop reads CASSQTTGTQNLQGYGYTF. The CDR3, as DNA: TGCGCCAGCAGCCAAACCACCGGGACACAAAACCTTCAGGGCTATGGCTACACCTTC. The chain is built from TRBV4-1 and TRBJ1-2, with D possibly matching TRBD1 (6 bases). The V and J ends lost 2 bases and 4 bases respectively, with 26 bases between them. The germline V gene encodes CDR1 MGHRA and CDR2 YSYEKL. CDR3 size: 19 residues.

The DNA for the CDR3 is TGTGCCAGCAGTTACGGGACTAGCGGGGGGGCCGGGTACGAGCAGTACTTC. Its translation is CASSYGTSGGAGYEQYF. The V call is TRBV27, the J call TRBJ2-7; 16 bases map to TRBD2. The trim removed 4 bases at V and 4 bases at J, leaving 7 bases unmatched. This CDR3 has 17 amino acids. Germline assignment: CDR1 MNHEY and CDR2 SMNVEV (reference sequence).

This clone was counted a few times. The genes are TRBV12-3 or TRBV12-4 and TRBJ2-7; D is perhaps TRBD2 (6 bases). CDR3 length: 12 residues. The ends were cut back, 5 bases at V and 7 bases at J, with 12 bases in the middle. The CDR3 sequence is CASSIGTLEQYF. CDR3 in DNA: TGTGCCAGCAGTATAGGGACTTTAGAGCAGTACTTC.

The chain uses TRBV30 and TRBJ2-5; D remains unclear. Germline lookup yields CDR1 GTSNPN and CDR2 SVGIG (reference sequence). This CDR3 comprises 13 residues. The V and J ends lost 0 bases and 4 bases respectively, with 9 bases between them. CDR3 in DNA: TGTGCCTGGAGTGTACTATCGGGAGAGACCCAGTACTTC. Its translation is CAWSVLSGETQYF.

This chain connects TRBV4-2 to TRBJ2-1; D possibly corresponds to TRBD1 (6 bases). CDR1 LGHNA and CDR2 YNFKEQ come from the germline V gene. The V end lost 1 base, the J end lost 6 bases, and 10 bases lay between the germline ends. This CDR3 is 14 amino acids long. CDR3 DNA sequence: TGTGCCAGCAGCCAAGGGGCCAGGGGCAATGAGCAGTTCTTC. Translation: CASSQGARGNEQFF.

This sequence joins TRBV27 and TRBJ2-2, with no clear D. The CDR3 contains 14 residues. With 5 bases removed from V and 3 bases from J, the gap between germline ends came to 10 bases. CDR1 and CDR2 (germline): MNHEY, SMNVEV (reference sequence). CDR3 coding DNA: TGTGCCAGCAGTCCCCAGAGCGACACCGGGGAGCTGTTTTTT. As protein: CASSPQSDTGELFF.

This clone was detected only a few times. The rearrangement links TRBV4-2 to TRBJ2-7; D uncertain. V shed 0 bases and J shed 1 base, with 19 bases lying between them. Germline V gene sequence: CDR1 LGHNA, CDR2 YNFKEQ. The CDR3 consists of 18 residues. The CDR3 loop reads CASSQEGATAGRSYEQYF. As DNA, the CDR3 is TGTGCCAGCAGCCAAGAAGGCGCGACGGCAGGTAGATCCTACGAGCAGTACTTC.

The chain links TRBV27 to TRBJ1-6; D unclear. The germline V gene has CDR1 MNHEY and CDR2 SMNVEV (reference sequence). Trimming pared 7 bases from V and 10 bases from J, leaving 8 bases between. There are 11 residues in the CDR3. The CDR3 spells CASTLTSPLHF. The CDR3 DNA follows: TGTGCCAGCACCCTTACCTCACCCCTCCACTTT.

The chain couples TRBV4-3 to TRBJ1-1; D possibly corresponds to TRBD1 (6 bases). The germline gives CDR1 LGHNA, CDR2 YSLEER. V gave up 0 bases and J gave up 7 bases, with 12 bases separating them. The CDR3 totals 14 residues. CDR3 nucleotide sequence: TGCGCCAGCAGCCAAGACCCCGGACAGCTTGAAGCTTTCTTT. This sequence encodes CASSQDPGQLEAFF.

J is TRBJ2-1 and V is TRBV7-9; D perhaps matches TRBD1 (6 bases). Germline values: CDR1 SEHNR, CDR2 FQNEAQ (reference sequence). Trimming left V 5 bases short and J 9 bases short, with 20 bases between. The CDR3 is made up of 15 amino acids. In nucleotides, the CDR3 is TGTGCCAGCAGCCCCCATCTAGGGGGAGCGAGTGAGCAGTTCTTC. Residues: CASSPHLGGASEQFF.

This chain joins TRBV3-1 (or the pseudogene TRBV3-2) and TRBJ2-5; either TRBD1 or TRBD2 may supply D (5 bases each). The germline V gene has CDR1 LGHDT and CDR2 YNNKEL (reference sequence). This CDR3 comprises 13 residues. V shed 4 bases and J shed 7 bases, with 13 bases lying between them. The DNA of the CDR3 is TGTGCCAGCAGCCCGGCCAGGGCGGGGACCCAGTACTTC. It is translated as CASSPARAGTQYF.